This T cell receptor (beta chain) was observed in a study of blood T cell repertoires in COVID-19. Study in general: Material from acute and convalescent COVID-19 was sourced from the United States, Italy and Spain. T cells, B-cell-depleted T cells, or PBMCs supplied cDNA or gDNA.

Sequenced by immunoSEQ multiplex PCR; TCRdb stores in-frame clones only, minus some. Of 300,000 to 350,000 clones detected, about 89% appear once; the ten largest clones hold under 6.5%. The Seattle patients, enrolled during active infection, were followed longitudinally. There are 15 residues in the CDR3. Germline assignment: CDR1 MNHNS and CDR2 SASEGT. The V gene lost 1 base and the J gene lost 3 bases, with 12 bases spanning the gap. The sample holds a few counts of this clone. V usage is TRBV6-1 and J usage is TRBJ1-2; D is unresolved. Sequencing was performed on peripheral blood. This TCR derives from a woman between 50 and 59 years old with COVID-19, enrolled during active disease. CDR3 sequence: CASSEGRMLHYGYTF. DNA of the CDR3: TGTGCCAGCAGTGAAGGGCGGATGCTACACTATGGCTACACCTTC.